Following are 16 T cell receptor beta chains from one sample sequenced in a study of blood T cell repertoires in COVID-19. Assay used: immunoSEQ multiplex PCR; TCRdb lists only in-frame clones, some missing. The sample has about 150,000 clones; approximately 90% are singletons. Sequences were obtained from PBMCs or T cells enriched from blood (not recorded which). The source of these receptors is a woman between 45 and 60 years old who had recovered from COVID-19.

The chain carries TRBV5-1 and TRBJ2-7; 10 bases are a match to TRBD1. Trimming removed 3 bases from V and 2 bases from J; junction bases left unmatched: 2. Germline CDR1 is SGHRS and CDR2 is YFSETQ. This CDR3 comprises 14 residues. The CDR3 DNA sequence: TGCGCCAGCAGCTCGGGACAGGGGCCCTACGAGCAGTACTTC. Residues: CASSSGQGPYEQYF.

The chain has TRBV19 and TRBJ2-3; maybe TRBD2 (5 bases). The CDR3 consists of 14 residues. Germline V CDR1 and CDR2: LNHDA, SQIVND (reference sequence). V was cut by 3 bases and J by 3 bases, with 10 bases left in between. The CDR3 spells CASSIGEKTDTQYF. CDR3 coding DNA: TGTGCCAGTAGTATCGGGGAAAAAACAGATACGCAGTATTTT.

The chain uses TRBV5-1 and TRBJ2-5, with 8 bases aligning to TRBD1. After removal of 0 bases from V and 4 bases from J, the junction contained 5 bases not matched to a gene. Germline CDR1 SGHRS, CDR2 YFSETQ. The CDR3 is made up of 15 amino acids. The CDR3 spells CASSLAGQARETQYF. Here the CDR3 DNA reads TGCGCCAGCAGCTTGGCGGGACAGGCTAGAGAGACCCAGTACTTC.

For this clone: The junction departs from the called germline gene at one end, perhaps through a read error. V gene TRBV6-2 or TRBV6-3 combines with J gene TRBJ2-7; tentatively, D is TRBD1 (5 bases). Germline assignment: CDR1 MNHEY and CDR2 SVGEGT. The CDR3 length is 13 residues. CDR3 sequence (DNA): TGTGCCAGCAGTTCCAGGGTCTCCCACGAGCAGTACTTC. Translation gives CASSSRVSHEQYF.

V and J are TRBV30 and TRBJ1-4, with TRBD1 matching 10 bases. The CDR3 loop spans 15 amino acids. In germline, CDR1 is GTSNPN, CDR2 SVGIG (reference sequence). V shed 0 bases, J shed 6 bases, and the junction held 4 bases outside the gene matches. DNA for the CDR3: TGTGCCTGGAGTGTCGGGGGGACAGGGGATGAAAAACTGTTTTTT. Translated: CAWSVGGTGDEKLFF.

The J gene is TRBJ2-2, the V gene TRBV29-1; maybe TRBD2 (6 bases). Trimming removed 7 bases from V and 3 bases from J, with 6 bases in between. The germline V gene encodes CDR1 SQVTM and CDR2 ANQGSEA. The CDR3 extends over 11 amino acids. CDR3 in amino acids: CSGGDTGELFF. In DNA form, the CDR3 reads TGCAGCGGCGGGGACACCGGGGAGCTGTTTTTT.

V gene TRBV29-1 combines with J gene TRBJ1-1; D not resolved. The CDR3 consists of 13 residues. V dropped 5 bases and J dropped 1 base, with 11 bases sitting between them. The germline gives CDR1 SQVTM, CDR2 ANQGSEA. This chain's CDR3 is CSVLGAGNTEAFF. In nucleotides, the CDR3 is TGCAGCGTTTTGGGCGCAGGGAACACTGAAGCTTTCTTT.

The chain combines TRBV6-9 with TRBJ2-2, with TRBD2 as a possible D gene (7 bases). The ends were cut back, 11 bases at V and 0 bases at J, with 19 bases in the middle. This CDR3 contains 16 residues. The germline CDR1 and CDR2 sequences are MNHGY and SVAAGI. The CDR3 DNA reads TGTGCCGCACAGGAGGGGGGGCGACCGAACACCGGGGAGCTGTTTTTT. Protein: CAAQEGGRPNTGELFF.

This rearrangement joins TRBV19 to TRBJ2-6, with a weak D call TRBD2 (5 bases). Germline V CDR1 and CDR2: LNHDA, SQIVND (reference sequence). CDR3 length: 19 amino acids. V shed 1 base and J shed 1 base, with 17 bases lying between them. The CDR3 nucleotides are TGTGCCAGTAGTATAGCCCCTCGGGGTCGTGGATCTGGGGCCAACGTCCTGACTTTC. Translation gives CASSIAPRGRGSGANVLTF. The entire variable domain, with the rest obtained from reference TRBV19 and TRBJ2-6, is as follows: DGGITQSPKYLFRKEGQNVTLSCEQNLNHDAMYWYRQDPGQGLRLIYYSQIVNDFQKGDIAEGYSVSREKKESFPLTVTSAQKNPTAFYLCASSIAPRGRGSGANVLTFGAGSRLTVL.

The rearrangement uses TRBV11-1 and TRBJ2-1; the D gene is possibly TRBD1 (6 bases). Germline loops: CDR1 SGHAT, CDR2 FQDESV (reference sequence). The CDR3 length is 14 residues. The V and J ends lost 0 bases and 9 bases respectively, with 12 bases between them. CDR3 sequence: CASSLAGALGEQFF. The CDR3, as DNA: TGTGCCAGCAGCTTAGCGGGGGCCTTGGGTGAGCAGTTCTTC.

In its sample, this clone was seen once. This chain links TRBV19 with TRBJ1-1; 7 positions agree with TRBD1. The CDR3 totals 12 residues. V was clipped by 7 bases and J by 5 bases; unmatched bases: 4. Germline assignment: CDR1 LNHDA and CDR2 SQIVND (reference sequence). CDR3 in amino acids: CASIQGETEAFF. CDR3 bases: TGTGCCAGTATCCAGGGGGAGACTGAAGCTTTCTTT.

The chain is built from TRBV9 and TRBJ2-3; D not resolved. CDR3 size: 15 residues. In germline, CDR1 is SGDLS, CDR2 YYNGEE. Deletions cut 0 bases from V and 2 bases from J, with 10 bases between. CDR3 residues: CASSVGSIFTDTQYF. For the CDR3, the DNA is TGTGCCAGCAGCGTAGGAAGCATATTCACAGATACGCAGTATTTT.

The chain recombines TRBV11-2 with TRBJ2-2; 9 nucleotides align to TRBD2. CDR3 length: 17 residues. The germline V gene encodes CDR1 SGHAT and CDR2 FQNNGV. V was clipped by 1 base and J by 4 bases; unmatched bases: 7. DNA for the CDR3: TGTGCCAGCAGCTTAGGCGCGGGGGGGCGCGGCACCGGGGAGCTGTTTTTT. This sequence encodes CASSLGAGGRGTGELFF.

This rearrangement joins TRBV7-9 to TRBJ2-1; D perhaps matches TRBD2 (6 bases). CDR1 and CDR2 from the germline V gene are SEHNR and FQNEAQ (reference sequence). The V and J ends lost 4 bases and 3 bases respectively, with 13 bases between them. The CDR3 is 15 amino acids. In nucleotides, the CDR3 is TGTGCCAGCAGCTCATCCGGGACTCACTACAATGAGCAGTTCTTC. This codes for CASSSSGTHYNEQFF.

The chain links TRBV25-1 to TRBJ1-2; tentative D call: TRBD1 (6 bases). CDR3 size: 13 residues. V dropped 3 bases and J dropped 3 bases, with 8 bases sitting between them. The germline V gene encodes CDR1 MGHDK and CDR2 SYGVNS. The CDR3 region is CASSDTGHYGYTF. The CDR3 DNA reads TGTGCCAGCAGTGACACAGGGCACTATGGCTACACCTTC.

The chain has TRBV4-3 and TRBJ2-5; 9 positions agree with TRBD1. Germline V gene lookup returns CDR1 LGHNA and CDR2 YSLEER. The CDR3 is made up of 15 amino acids. The trim removed 0 bases at V and 1 base at J, leaving 0 bases unmatched. DNA for the CDR3: TGCGCCAGCAGCCAAGAGGGACAGGGCCAAGAGACCCAGTACTTC. This gives the protein CASSQEGQGQETQYF.